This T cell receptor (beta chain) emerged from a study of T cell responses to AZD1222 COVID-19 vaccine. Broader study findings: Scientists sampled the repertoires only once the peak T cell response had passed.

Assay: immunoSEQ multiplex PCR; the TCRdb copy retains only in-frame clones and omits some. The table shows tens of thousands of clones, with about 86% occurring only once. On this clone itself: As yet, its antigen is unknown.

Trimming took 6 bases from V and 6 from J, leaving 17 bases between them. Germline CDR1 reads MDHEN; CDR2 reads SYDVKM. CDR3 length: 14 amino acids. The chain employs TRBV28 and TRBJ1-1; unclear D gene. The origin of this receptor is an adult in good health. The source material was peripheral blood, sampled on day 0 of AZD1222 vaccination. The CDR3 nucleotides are TGTGCCAGCAGCCCTCCCCGAGACATTGCTGAAGCTTTCTTT. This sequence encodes CASSPPRDIAEAFF.